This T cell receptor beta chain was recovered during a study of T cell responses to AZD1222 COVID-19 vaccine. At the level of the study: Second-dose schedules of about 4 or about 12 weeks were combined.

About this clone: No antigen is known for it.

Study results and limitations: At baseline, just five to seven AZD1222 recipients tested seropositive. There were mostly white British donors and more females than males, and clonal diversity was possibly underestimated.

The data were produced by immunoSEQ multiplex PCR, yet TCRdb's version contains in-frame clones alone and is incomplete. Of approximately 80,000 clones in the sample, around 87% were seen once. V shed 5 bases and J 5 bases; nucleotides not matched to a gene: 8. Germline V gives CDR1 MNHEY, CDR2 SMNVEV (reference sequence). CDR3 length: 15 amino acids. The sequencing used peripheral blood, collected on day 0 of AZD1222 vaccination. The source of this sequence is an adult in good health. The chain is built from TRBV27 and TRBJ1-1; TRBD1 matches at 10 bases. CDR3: CASSPRQGAWTEAFF. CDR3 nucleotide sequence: TGTGCCAGCAGTCCACGACAGGGGGCCTGGACTGAAGCTTTCTTT.